The clone carrying this T cell receptor beta chain was seen a few times. Its antigen is unknown. The data were obtained in a study of beta chain features in type 1 diabetes. Study as a whole: Sorted cells from all samples, numbering 100 million to 120 million, were examined.

Since all of the isolated RNA was reverse transcribed, expressed TCRB transcripts were what got sequenced. Assay: immunoSEQ multiplex PCR; the TCRdb copy retains only in-frame clones and omits some. The sample consists of roughly 100,000 clones, 28% of them appearing once. Looked up from germline, CDR1 is SNHLY and CDR2 is FYNNEI. CDR3 size: 15 residues. Trimming stripped 5 bases from V and 7 bases from J, with 15 bases between. Overall study results and limits: Sampled from patients, naive, central memory and Treg TCRB repertoires appeared more similar than those sampled from healthy donors. Insertion counts at VDJ junctions were lower in type 1 diabetes patients, who also showed more deletions there. Shortening of TCRB CDR3s, moderate but significant, appeared in all four CD4+ subsets of Type 1 diabetes patients.

This chain joins TRBV2 and TRBJ1-6; D possibly corresponds to TRBD1 (5 bases). Sequencing used central memory CD4+ T cells from blood. The clonotype was recovered from a woman aged 18-29 years with type 1 diabetes. As DNA, the CDR3 is TGTGCCAGCAGTCCCAGGCGGGGCGAGAATTCACCCCTCCACTTT. It translates to CASSPRRGENSPLHF.